These 21 T cell receptor beta chains came from one sample sequenced in a study of cytomegalovirus exposure and HLA in healthy donors. Researchers ran the PCR with 60 Vbeta and 13 Jbeta primers. Measured with immunoSEQ multiplex PCR; TCRdb has only the in-frame clones, and not every one. The table has tens of thousands of clones, about 79% seen once. The sequenced material came from PBMCs. These receptor sequences come from a woman between 40 and 55 years old in good health and CMV-seronegative.

V usage is TRBV6-4 and J usage is TRBJ2-3, with 9 bases aligning to TRBD2. Germline V CDR1 and CDR2: MRHNA, SNTAGT. This CDR3 spans 17 amino acids. V shed 2 bases, J shed 3 bases, and the junction held 9 bases outside the gene matches. The CDR3 DNA reads as TGTGCCAGCAGTGACGGTCGTGGCGGGGGGGTGACAGATACGCAGTATTTT. This encodes CASSDGRGGGVTDTQYF.

V usage is TRBV5-8 and J usage is TRBJ1-4; the D gene is possibly TRBD1 (6 bases). Germline CDR1 is SGHTS and CDR2 is YDEGEE. The V end was cut by 4 bases, the J end by 5 bases, with 12 bases between. The CDR3 is 14 residues long. The CDR3 loop is CASSPAGQNEKLFF. DNA of the CDR3: TGTGCCAGCAGCCCTGCCGGACAGAATGAAAAACTGTTTTTT.

The chain carries TRBV4-1 and TRBJ1-1; TRBD1 matches at 9 bases. Germline assignment: CDR1 MGHRA and CDR2 YSYEKL. The V segment lost 3 bases and the J segment 0 bases; nucleotides outside the gene matches: 8. The CDR3 spans 17 residues. The CDR3 loop is CASSHRPGTGMNTEAFF. The CDR3 region has the DNA TGCGCCAGCAGCCACCGTCCCGGGACAGGGATGAACACTGAAGCTTTCTTT.

The chain joins TRBV6-6 to TRBJ2-3; TRBD2 agrees at 10 bases. Germline V gives CDR1 MNHNY, CDR2 SVGAGI (reference sequence). Losses at the gene ends were 7 bases for V and 3 bases for J; bases not matched to a gene: 10. This CDR3 is built from 16 residues. The chain's CDR3 is CASNKELAGDTDTQYF. The CDR3 coding sequence is TGTGCCAGCAATAAAGAGCTAGCGGGGGATACAGATACGCAGTATTTT.

The chain is built from TRBV4-1 and TRBJ1-5; D is possibly TRBD1 (5 bases). Germline CDR1 is MGHRA and CDR2 is YSYEKL. V was shortened by 5 bases and J by 10 bases, with 15 bases between the two germline ends. This CDR3 has 13 residues. CDR3 DNA sequence: TGCGCCAGCAGCACGAACCGGGGGTTCCCCCAGCATTTT. Translated, it gives CASSTNRGFPQHF.

This chain connects TRBV5-1 to TRBJ2-2; 8 nucleotides agree with TRBD1. Trimming at V came to 4 bases and at J to 3 bases, leaving 14 bases not matched to a gene. This CDR3 has 18 amino acids. From germline, CDR1 is SGHRS and CDR2 YFSETQ. CDR3 residues: CASSLGQGNTKDTGELFF. DNA of the CDR3: TGCGCCAGCAGCCTCGGACAGGGCAATACTAAGGACACCGGGGAGCTGTTTTTT.

This sequence joins TRBV9 and TRBJ1-2, with D possibly matching TRBD1 (6 bases). From germline, CDR1 is SGDLS and CDR2 YYNGEE. The CDR3 totals 14 residues. The V and J ends lost 6 bases and 2 bases respectively, with 14 bases between them. The CDR3: CASTYRDGNYGYTF. CDR3 nucleotides: TGTGCCAGCACCTACAGGGATGGGAACTATGGCTACACCTTC.

The V call is TRBV7-6, the J call TRBJ2-3; TRBD2 aligns across 10 bases. The CDR3 has 15 residues. The V and J ends lost 0 bases and 6 bases, in that order; junction bases with no gene match: 3. Germline V lookup: CDR1 SGHVS, CDR2 FNYEAQ. The CDR3 sequence: CASSLAPGLADTQYF. Written as DNA, the CDR3 is TGTGCCAGCAGCTTAGCACCGGGACTAGCGGATACGCAGTATTTT.

This sequence joins TRBV30 and TRBJ1-1, with TRBD1 matching 7 bases. Germline loops: CDR1 GTSNPN, CDR2 SVGIG (reference sequence). V shed 7 bases and J 4 bases; nucleotides not matched to a gene: 6. This CDR3 has 12 amino acids. CDR3 sequence (DNA): TGTGCCTTGACAGGGAAGAGCACTGAAGCTTTCTTT. Amino acids: CALTGKSTEAFF. The full variable domain, rest sourced from reference TRBV30 and TRBJ1-1, is SQTIHQWPATLVQPVGSPLSLECTVEGTSNPNLYWYRQAAGRGLQLLFYSVGIGQISSEVPQNLSASRPQDRQFILSSKKLLLSDSGFYLCALTGKSTEAFFGQGTRLTVV.

In this sample, this clone turned up once. The chain employs TRBV30 and TRBJ2-7; 8 bases line up with TRBD1. Germline assignment: CDR1 GTSNPN and CDR2 SVGIG (reference sequence). This CDR3 contains 12 residues. J gave up 9 bases and V 3 bases, and 7 bases lay outside the gene matches. CDR3 coding DNA: TGTGCCTGGAGGGACAGGGAAAGCGCGCAGTACTTC. Its protein product is CAWRDRESAQYF.

This chain links TRBV18 with TRBJ1-1; the D gene is possibly TRBD1 (6 bases). V was clipped by 3 bases and J by 4 bases, with 12 bases between them. Germline CDR1 and CDR2: KGHSH and LQKENI. This CDR3 has 14 residues. As DNA, the CDR3 is TGTGCCAGCTCACCGTCAGGGGCGGCCACTGAAGCTTTCTTT. Residues: CASSPSGAATEAFF.

Only one count was recorded for this clone. The chain couples TRBV5-1 to TRBJ1-4; the D gene is possibly TRBD1 (6 bases). Trimming cost V 2 bases and J 4 bases, with 12 bases left between them. CDR3 length equals 15 residues. CDR1 and CDR2 (germline): SGHRS, YFSETQ. The CDR3 region has the DNA TGCGCCAGCAGCTTTACCGGGACAAGTAATGAAAAACTGTTTTTT. Translated: CASSFTGTSNEKLFF.

Worth noting for this clone: Its ends do not fully match the called genes, so a read error is possible. The gene calls are TRBV11-2 and TRBJ2-2, with 9 bases identical to TRBD2. The CDR3 loop spans 20 amino acids. CDR1 and CDR2 (germline): SGHAT, FQNNGV. The CDR3 sequence is CASSLDSGSLLAGNTGELFF. The CDR3 DNA follows: TGTGCCAGCAGCCTAGATTCAGGAAGTTTGCTAGCGGGAAACACCGGGGAGCTGTTTTTT.

The table lists this clone with a count of one. V and J are TRBV28 and TRBJ2-7; D is uncertain. V lost 6 bases, J lost 3 bases, and 12 bases lay in between. Germline CDR1 and CDR2: MDHEN and SYDVKM. This CDR3 has 13 residues. CDR3 sequence: CASSLSLYYEQYF. In nucleotides, the CDR3 is TGTGCCAGCAGCCTATCGCTGTACTACGAGCAGTACTTC.

The chain links TRBV4-1 to TRBJ2-5, with 8 bases fitting TRBD1. The end of the DNA is better explained by TRBJ2-7, so the J call may be wrong. The germline V gene encodes CDR1 MGHRA and CDR2 YSYEKL. The CDR3 runs to 15 residues. CDR3 nucleotides: TGCGCCAGCAGCCAACTGACAGGGGAAGGATACGAGCAGTACTTC. It is translated as CASSQLTGEGYEQYF.

The genes are TRBV5-1 and TRBJ2-1, with TRBD1 as a possible D gene (6 bases). The germline V gene encodes CDR1 SGHRS and CDR2 YFSETQ. This CDR3 is 17 amino acids long. V lost 4 bases and J lost 8, with 25 bases in between. CDR3 nucleotides: TGCGCCAGCAGCAAGGAGATTGTGGCAGGGGACCGGGATGAGCAGTTCTTC. This translates into CASSKEIVAGDRDEQFF.

V usage is TRBV5-5 and J usage is TRBJ1-6, with unresolved D. Trimming cost V 0 bases and J 9 bases, with 13 bases left between them. Germline values: CDR1 SGHKS, CDR2 YYEKEE (reference sequence). The CDR3 length is 15 residues. Here the CDR3 DNA reads TGTGCCAGCAGCTTGGTGGTCGGGGTGGGTTCACCCCTCCACTTT. Translating it yields CASSLVVGVGSPLHF.

The chain carries TRBV7-9 and TRBJ1-3, with D perhaps matching TRBD1 (6 bases). Trimming took off 1 base at V and 2 bases at J, with 9 bases between the two ends. The CDR3 length is 15 residues. CDR1 SEHNR and CDR2 FQNEAQ come from the germline V gene (reference sequence). The DNA for the CDR3 is TGTGCCAGCAGCTTAGTGGACAGTGCTGGAAACACCATATATTTT. Protein sequence: CASSLVDSAGNTIYF.

The rearrangement links TRBV5-6 to TRBJ2-7, with 12 bases identical to TRBD2. CDR3 size: 14 residues. The junction had 4 bases not matched to a gene; V was cut back by 2 bases and J by 7 bases. Germline values: CDR1 SGHDT, CDR2 YYEEEE. CDR3 nucleotides: TGTGCCAGCAGCTTCACTAGCGGGGGGATTGAGCAGTACTTC. Residues: CASSFTSGGIEQYF.

V and J are TRBV5-6 and TRBJ1-1; unclear D gene. The CDR3 runs 14 residues. Germline CDR1 and CDR2: SGHDT and YYEEEE. The V gene lost 6 bases and the J gene lost 3 bases, with 15 bases spanning the gap. CDR3 nucleotide sequence: TGTGCCAGCACCTTAGCCGGGAGAGACACTGAAGCTTTCTTT. It codes for CASTLAGRDTEAFF.

The chain combines TRBV28 with TRBJ2-5; TRBD2 aligns across 8 bases. CDR1 is MDHEN and CDR2 is SYDVKM in the germline V gene. This CDR3 is built from 15 residues. Trimming removed 4 bases from V and 2 bases from J; junction bases left unmatched: 6. This CDR3 is CASSSLSGGQETQYF. In DNA, the CDR3 is TGTGCCAGCAGTTCCCTTTCGGGAGGGCAAGAGACCCAGTACTTC.